This TCR beta chain was documented in a study of CD8 T cells in Susac syndrome. RNA totalling about 0.45 to 1 ug underwent reverse transcription with random hexamers. TCRdb called the immunoSEQ multiplex PCR reads again in MiXCR, with one record for every CDR3 protein. The data show 200,000 to 250,000 distinct CDR3 sequences, 95% seen once. The germline V gene encodes CDR1 MNHEY and CDR2 SVGEGT. With 6 bases removed from V and 8 bases from J, the gap between germline ends came to 17 bases. The CDR3 loop spans 15 amino acids. Treatment-naive patients with stable or active relapsing-remitting disease were the multiple sclerosis controls.

Sequencing was carried out using CD4+ T cells from PBMCs. The V gene is TRBV6-2 or TRBV6-3, the J gene TRBJ1-6; D is possibly TRBD1 (6 bases). The TCR sequence derives from a human donor with multiple sclerosis. The CDR3 DNA sequence: TGTGCCAGCAGCCCGCGCCAGGGGTCCTATTCACCCCTCCACTTT. Amino acid sequence: CASSPRQGSYSPLHF.